This TCR beta chain was captured by sequencing in a study of post-analysis software for immune sequencing data. At the level of the study: The disease courses covered relapsing-remitting, secondary progressive and progressive-relapsing multiple sclerosis. Study outcomes and limitations: Five or six TRBV segments, TRBV5-6, TRBV5-1 and TRBV20-1 among them, were found more frequent in patients than controls. Significantly lower normalized Chao1 diversity was seen in multiple sclerosis patients than in controls. Samples from one preparation batch, clustered by F measure, grouped strongly together.

Regarding this clonotype: The target antigen is unknown.

The TCR beta cDNA libraries carried unique molecular identifiers. There were about 1 to 10 million T cells, and about half a million cDNA molecules came from them. TCRdb fed the PCR reads into MiXCR, producing one record per CDR3 protein. Altogether roughly 670,000 distinct CDR3 sequences are present, 59% being singletons, with the ten largest covering around 10%. CDR1 and CDR2 from the germline V gene are SGHRS and YFSETQ. This CDR3 has 13 residues. V shed 2 bases, J shed 5 bases, and the junction held 2 bases outside the gene matches. The sequenced material came from blood. This chain links TRBV5-1 with TRBJ2-3; 7 bases are a match to TRBD2. The sequence came from a girl between 2 and 10 years old with multiple sclerosis. CDR3 in amino acids: CASSFPGGDTQYF. CDR3 nucleotide sequence: TGCGCCAGCAGCTTTCCGGGAGGAGATACGCAGTATTTT.